This T cell receptor beta chain was sequenced during a study of beta chain features in type 1 diabetes. Expressed TCRB transcripts were sequenced because the isolated RNA had all been reverse transcribed beforehand. Profiled with immunoSEQ multiplex PCR; TCRdb holds only in-frame clones, not every one. In the table there are under 300,000 clones, about 26% of which are singletons. CDR1 and CDR2 (germline): SGHDT, YYEEEE. The CDR3 is made up of 17 amino acids. V lost 4 bases to trimming and J lost 3 bases, with 23 bases between them. Sequencing input: central memory CD4+ T cells from blood. This chain links TRBV5-6 with TRBJ2-7, with D perhaps being TRBD1 or TRBD2 (5 bases each). The sequence was collected from a man under 40 in good health. The CDR3 sequence is CASSVPGRTDHHYEQYF. The CDR3 DNA follows: TGTGCCAGCAGCGTTCCGGGACGGACGGACCACCACTACGAGCAGTACTTC. Filled out from reference TRBV5-6 and TRBJ2-7, the complete variable domain reads DAGVTQSPTHLIKTRGQQVTLRCSPKSGHDTVSWYQQALGQGPQFIFQYYEEEERQRGNFPDRFSGHQFPNYSSELNVNALLLGDSALYLCASSVPGRTDHHYEQYFGPGTRLTVT.